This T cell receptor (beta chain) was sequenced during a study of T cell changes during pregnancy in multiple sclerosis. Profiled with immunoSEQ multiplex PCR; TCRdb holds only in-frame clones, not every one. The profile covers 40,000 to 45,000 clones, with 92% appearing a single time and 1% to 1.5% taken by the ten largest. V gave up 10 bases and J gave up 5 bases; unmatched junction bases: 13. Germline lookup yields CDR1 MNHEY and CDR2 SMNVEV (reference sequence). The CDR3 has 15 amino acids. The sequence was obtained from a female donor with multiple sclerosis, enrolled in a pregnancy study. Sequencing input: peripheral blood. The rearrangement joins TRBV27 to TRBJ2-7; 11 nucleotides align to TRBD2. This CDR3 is CATYPPTSGTNEQYF. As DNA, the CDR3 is TGTGCCACCTACCCCCCGACTAGCGGGACTAACGAGCAGTACTTC.